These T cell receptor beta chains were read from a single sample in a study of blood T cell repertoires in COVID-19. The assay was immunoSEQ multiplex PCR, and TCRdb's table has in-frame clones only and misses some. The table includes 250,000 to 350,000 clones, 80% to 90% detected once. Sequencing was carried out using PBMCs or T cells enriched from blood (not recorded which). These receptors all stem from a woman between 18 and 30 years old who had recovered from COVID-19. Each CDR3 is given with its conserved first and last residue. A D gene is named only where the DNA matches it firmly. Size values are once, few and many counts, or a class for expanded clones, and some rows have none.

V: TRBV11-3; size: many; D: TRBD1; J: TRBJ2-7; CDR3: CASSPTGEVHEQYF; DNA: TGTGCCAGCAGCCCTACAGGGGAAGTCCACGAGCAGTACTTC
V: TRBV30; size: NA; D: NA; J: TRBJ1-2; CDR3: CAWRKDSFFGYTF; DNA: TGTGCCTGGAGGAAGGACAGTTTCTTTGGCTACACCTTC
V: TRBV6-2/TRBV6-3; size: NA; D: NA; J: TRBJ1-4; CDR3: CASSRGGNEKLFF; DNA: TGTGCCAGCAGTCGAGGGGGTAATGAAAAACTGTTTTTT
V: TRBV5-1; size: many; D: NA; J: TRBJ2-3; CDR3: CASSPVGATDTQYF; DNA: TGCGCCAGCAGCCCGGTGGGAGCAACAGATACGCAGTATTTT
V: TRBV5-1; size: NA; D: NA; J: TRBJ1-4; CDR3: CASSLDGTATNEKLFF; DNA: TGCGCCAGCAGCTTGGACGGTACTGCAACTAATGAAAAACTGTTTTTT
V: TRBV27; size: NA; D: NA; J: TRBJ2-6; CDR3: CASSHDGVSGANVLTF; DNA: TGTGCCAGCAGTCACGACGGGGTCTCTGGGGCCAACGTCCTGACTTTC
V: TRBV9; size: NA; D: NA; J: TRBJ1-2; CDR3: CASRGQGYGYTF; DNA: TGTGCCAGCAGAGGGCAGGGCTATGGCTACACCTTC
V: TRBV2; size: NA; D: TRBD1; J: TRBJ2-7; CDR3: CASSRDRGQDEQYF; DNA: TGTGCCAGCAGTAGGGACAGGGGGCAGGACGAGCAGTACTTC
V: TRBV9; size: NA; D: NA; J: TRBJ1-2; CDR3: CASSAGGRGDYGYTF; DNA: TGTGCCAGCAGCGCGGGGGGCAGGGGAGACTATGGCTACACCTTC
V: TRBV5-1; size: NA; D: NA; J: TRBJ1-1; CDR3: CASSLEQGNTEAFF; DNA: TGCGCCAGCAGCTTGGAACAGGGGAACACTGAAGCTTTCTTT
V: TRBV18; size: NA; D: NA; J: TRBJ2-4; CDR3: CASSPSDIQYF; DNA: TGTGCCAGCTCCCCCTCGGACATTCAGTACTTC
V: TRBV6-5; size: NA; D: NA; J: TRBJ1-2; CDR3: CASSPTGIYGYTF; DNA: TGTGCCAGCAGTCCAACGGGGATATATGGCTACACCTTC
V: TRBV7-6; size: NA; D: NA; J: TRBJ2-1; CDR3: CASSFGPAGDEQFF; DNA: TGTGCCAGCAGCTTCGGACCCGCGGGCGATGAGCAGTTCTTC
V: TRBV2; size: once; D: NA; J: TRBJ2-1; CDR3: CASRVISGGGLAYNEQFF; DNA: TGTGCCAGCAGGGTCATTTCTGGGGGGGGGCTTGCCTACAATGAGCAGTTCTTC
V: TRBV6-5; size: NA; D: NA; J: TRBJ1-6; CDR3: CASSPNSPNSPLHF; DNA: TGTGCCAGCAGTCCGAACAGTCCTAATTCACCCCTCCACTTT
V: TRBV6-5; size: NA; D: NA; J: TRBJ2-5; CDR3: CASANRQIQETQYF; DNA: TGTGCCAGCGCGAACCGACAGATCCAAGAGACCCAGTACTTC
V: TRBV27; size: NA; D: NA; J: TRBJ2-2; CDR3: CASSLIEGWDTGELFF; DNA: TGTGCCAGCAGTTTAATAGAGGGATGGGACACCGGGGAGCTGTTTTTT
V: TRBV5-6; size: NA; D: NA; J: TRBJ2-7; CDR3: CASSLARGYEQYF; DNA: TGTGCCAGCAGCTTGGCCCGGGGTTACGAGCAGTACTTC
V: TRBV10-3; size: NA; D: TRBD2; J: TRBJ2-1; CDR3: CAISESTSGGYNEQFF; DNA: TGTGCCATCAGTGAGTCTACTAGCGGGGGATACAATGAGCAGTTCTTC
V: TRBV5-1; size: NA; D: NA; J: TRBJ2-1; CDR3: CASSWQTRQWFF; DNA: TGCGCCAGCAGCTGGCAGACTCGCCAGTGGTTCTTC
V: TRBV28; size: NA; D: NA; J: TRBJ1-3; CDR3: CASSLRGRGYPGNTIYF; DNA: TGTGCCAGCAGTTTAAGGGGCAGGGGATATCCTGGAAACACCATATATTTT
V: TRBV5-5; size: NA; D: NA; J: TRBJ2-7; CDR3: CASSLGAGSSYEQYF; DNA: TGTGCCAGCAGCTTGGGGGCGGGTAGCTCCTACGAGCAGTACTTC
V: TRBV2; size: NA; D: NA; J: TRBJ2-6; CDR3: CASSELAFGANVLTF; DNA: TGTGCCAGCAGTGAACTGGCATTTGGGGCCAACGTCCTGACTTTC
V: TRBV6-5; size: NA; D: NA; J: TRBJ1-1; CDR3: CASSYLISGMNTEAFF; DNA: TGTGCCAGCAGTTACTTGATTTCCGGGATGAACACTGAAGCTTTCTTT
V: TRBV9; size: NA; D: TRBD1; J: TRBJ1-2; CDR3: CASSSRTGGNYGYTF; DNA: TGTGCCAGCAGCTCACGGACAGGGGGGAACTATGGCTACACCTTC
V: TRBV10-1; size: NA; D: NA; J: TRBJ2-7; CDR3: CASSDHRAREQYF; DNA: TGCGCCAGCAGTGACCACAGGGCACGCGAGCAGTACTTC
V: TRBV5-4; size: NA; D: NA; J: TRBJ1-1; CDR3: CASSYPTNTEAFF; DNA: TGTGCCAGCAGCTACCCTACGAACACTGAAGCTTTCTTT
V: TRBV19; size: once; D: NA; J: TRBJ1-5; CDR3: CASSIGGADQPQHF; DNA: TGTGCCAGTAGTATAGGCGGGGCAGATCAGCCCCAGCATTTT
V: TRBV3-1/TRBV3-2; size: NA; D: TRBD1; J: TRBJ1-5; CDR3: CASSHTGDQPQHF; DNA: TGTGCCAGCAGCCATACAGGGGATCAGCCCCAGCATTTT
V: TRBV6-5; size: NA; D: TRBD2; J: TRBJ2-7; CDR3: CASRRGSGGVYEQYF; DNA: TGTGCCAGCAGGAGAGGAAGCGGGGGAGTATACGAGCAGTACTTC
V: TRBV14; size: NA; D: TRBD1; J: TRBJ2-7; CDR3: CASSLRDRAYEQYF; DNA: TGTGCCAGCAGCCTGAGAGACAGGGCTTACGAGCAGTACTTC
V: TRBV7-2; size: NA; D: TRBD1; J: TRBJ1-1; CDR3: CASSLRQGGTEAFF; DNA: TGTGCCAGCAGCTTGCGACAGGGAGGAACTGAAGCTTTCTTT
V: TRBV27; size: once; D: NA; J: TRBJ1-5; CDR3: CATFCGGNQPQHF; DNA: TGTGCCACGTTTTGCGGTGGCAACCAGCCCCAGCATTTT
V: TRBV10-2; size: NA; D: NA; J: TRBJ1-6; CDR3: CASSEAGLNSPLHF; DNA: TGCGCCAGCAGTGAGGCCGGTCTAAATTCACCCCTCCACTTT
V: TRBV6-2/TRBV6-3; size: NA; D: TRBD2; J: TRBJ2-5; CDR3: CASSPFRLAEKETQYF; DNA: TGTGCCAGCAGCCCCTTCCGACTAGCGGAGAAAGAGACCCAGTACTTC